This record covers a single TCR beta chain. Clones were sequenced by immunoSEQ multiplex PCR, and TCRdb holds only the in-frame ones, with some missing. In the table there are around 270,000 clones, 88% of which are singletons. This record belongs to a study of blood T cell repertoires in COVID-19. The J segment lost 0 bases and the V segment lost 6 bases, leaving 4 bases of the junction unmatched. Germline lookup yields CDR1 MNHEY and CDR2 SVGAGI. The CDR3 sequence is 15 residues long. The J gene is TRBJ1-4, the V gene TRBV6-5, with 7 bases fitting TRBD1. This receptor was obtained from a man between 60 and 70 years old who had recovered from COVID-19. Sequencing was performed on peripheral blood. Here the CDR3 reads CASRRDSTTNEKLFF. CDR3 bases: TGTGCCAGCAGGAGGGACAGTACAACTAATGAAAAACTGTTTTTT.